This T cell receptor beta chain was captured in a study of OX40 agonist ivuxolimab in advanced cancers. Study context: The eligibility criteria allowed prior anti-PD-1, anti-PD-L1 or anti-CTLA-4 therapy, and 30% to 45% had some.

J was trimmed by 7 bases and V by 3 bases; bases with no gene match: 3. The CDR3 is 13 residues long. Germline V gene data show CDR1 as SGHDT and CDR2 as YYEEEE. Study-level findings and limits: Circulating CD4+ and CD8+ T cells showed clonal expansion by week 6 at 0.1 to 3.0 mg/kg.

TCRdb's table, derived via immunoSEQ multiplex PCR, lists solely in-frame clones and lacks some. Of 34,000 or so clones listed, 87% are singletons. On this clone: The antigen is not known.

The clonotype was recovered from an adult with an advanced solid tumor such as melanoma, head and neck, liver or kidney cancer. The specimen was CD4+ or CD8+ T cells sorted from blood, collected in a trial of the OX40 agonist ivuxolimab. The rearrangement links TRBV5-6 to TRBJ1-4, with TRBD1 matching over 7 bases. Written as DNA, the CDR3 is TGTGCCAGCAGCTCAGGGGGGACTGAAAAACTGTTTTTT. As protein: CASSSGGTEKLFF.